Following are 9 T cell receptor beta chains from one sample sequenced in a study of patients and donors after allogeneic stem cell transplantation. TCRdb used MiXCR to reprocess the RT-PCR reads, holding one entry per CDR3 protein. This table holds 7,300 or so distinct CDR3 sequences, 9.5% to 15% found once. The sequenced sample was blood, either unsorted or a sorted T cell fraction (not recorded which). The receptors derive from a human donor who was either an allogeneic HSCT recipient or a stem cell or donor lymphocyte infusion donor (not recorded which). It is not recorded whose cells these are; they may come from a transplant donor.

In its sample, this clonotype was seen a few times. The chain joins TRBV2 to TRBJ1-3; D unresolved. The CDR3 has 12 amino acids. From germline, CDR1 is SNHLY and CDR2 FYNNEI. V was pared by 5 bases and J by 0 bases, with 2 bases between. Written as DNA, the CDR3 is TGTGCCAGCAGTCGCTCTGGAAACACCATATATTTT. Protein: CASSRSGNTIYF.

The rearrangement uses TRBV7-9 and TRBJ2-3, with D unresolved. The germline CDR1 and CDR2 sequences are SEHNR and FQNEAQ (reference sequence). CDR3 length equals 13 residues. Trimming removed 2 bases from V and 4 bases from J, with 7 bases in between. The CDR3 protein is CASSLITADTQYF. In DNA, the CDR3 is TGTGCCAGCAGCTTAATTACGGCAGATACGCAGTATTTT.

This clonotype showed up many times. J is TRBJ2-2 and V is TRBV5-1; tentatively, D is TRBD2 (6 bases). V was shortened by 5 bases and J by 5 bases, with 16 bases between the two germline ends. This CDR3 is built from 15 residues. Germline CDR1 is SGHRS and CDR2 is YFSETQ. The DNA of the CDR3 is TGCGCCAGCAGTGTGGCGGGAATTGGGACCGGGGAGCTGTTTTTT. As protein: CASSVAGIGTGELFF. The variable domain in full, completed from reference TRBV5-1 and TRBJ2-2, reads KAGVTQTPRYLIKTRGQQVTLSCSPISGHRSVSWYQQTPGQGLQFLFEYFSETQRNKGNFPGRFSGRQFSNSRSEMNVSTLELGDSALYLCASSVAGIGTGELFFGEGSRLTVL.

This chain uses TRBV12-3 or TRBV12-4 with TRBJ2-7; TRBD1 aligns across 8 bases. CDR3 size: 14 residues. The V and J ends lost 5 bases and 4 bases, in that order; junction bases with no gene match: 7. The CDR3 reads CASSATDRAYEQYF. DNA for the CDR3: TGTGCCAGCAGTGCCACGGACAGGGCGTACGAGCAGTACTTC.

This clonotype is medium-sized (0.01 to 0.1%) by share. The chain uses TRBV29-1 and TRBJ1-3; D unresolved. Germline CDR1 and CDR2: SQVTM and ANQGSEA. Trimming left V 3 bases short and J 0 bases short, with 9 bases between. There are 14 residues in the CDR3. In DNA form, the CDR3 reads TGCAGCGTTGATTCGGGGATCTCTGGAAACACCATATATTTT. It codes for CSVDSGISGNTIYF.

Ten or more counts support this clonotype. V gene TRBV7-3 combines with J gene TRBJ2-2; 7 nucleotides match TRBD1. CDR1 SGHTA and CDR2 FQGTGA come from the germline V gene. Losses at the gene ends were 4 bases for V and 4 bases for J; bases not matched to a gene: 27. This CDR3 region has 22 residues. The CDR3 loop is CASSSALTRDRIRRVCTGELFF. Written as DNA, the CDR3 is TGTGCCAGCAGCTCAGCCTTGACACGGGACAGAATCCGAAGGGTATGCACCGGGGAGCTGTTTTTT.

This clonotype was picked up a small number of times. This sequence joins TRBV4-3 and TRBJ2-1; 9 nucleotides agree with TRBD1. This CDR3 has 12 residues. With V trimmed by 1 base and J by 13 bases, 2 bases remained unmatched. CDR1 and CDR2 from the germline V gene are LGHNA and YSLEER. CDR3 amino acids: CASSQGQGEQFF. In DNA form, the CDR3 reads TGCGCCAGCAGCCAAGGACAGGGGGAACAGTTCTTC.

This clonotype was detected many times. The chain uses TRBV4-3 and TRBJ1-4; tentative D call: TRBD1 (5 bases). Trimming cost V 4 bases and J 3 bases, with 15 bases left between them. This CDR3 is 16 amino acids long. Germline assignment: CDR1 LGHNA and CDR2 YSLEER. The CDR3 here is CASSPNIGGANEKLFF. CDR3 in DNA: TGCGCCAGCAGCCCAAATATCGGAGGGGCTAATGAAAAACTGTTTTTT.

This clonotype has more than one count but fewer than ten. V and J are TRBV4-2 and TRBJ1-4; no reliable D call. CDR1 and CDR2 from the germline V gene are LGHNA and YNFKEQ. There are 16 residues in the CDR3. V lost 4 bases, J lost 8 bases, and 20 bases lay in between. The CDR3 protein is CASSPGEGSGQEKLFF. The CDR3 nucleotides are TGTGCCAGCAGCCCTGGGGAGGGATCGGGCCAAGAAAAACTGTTTTTT.